These 27 T cell receptor beta chains came from one sample sequenced in a study of T cell responses to AZD1222 COVID-19 vaccine. Produced via immunoSEQ multiplex PCR; TCRdb's table is partial and in-frame only. The table records about 120,000 clones, approximately 85% of them present only once. The input for sequencing was peripheral blood, taken on day 0 of AZD1222 vaccination. The receptors were gathered from an adult in good health.

V gene TRBV7-8 combines with J gene TRBJ1-2; no reliable D call. The CDR3 runs 14 residues. Germline CDR1 and CDR2: SGHVS and FQNEAQ. V lost 1 base, J lost 5 bases, and 11 bases lay in between. In nucleotides, the CDR3 is TGTGCCAGCAGCTTAGAAGTCTCAAGGTATGGCTACACCTTC. Its protein product is CASSLEVSRYGYTF.

The rearrangement links TRBV3-1 (or the pseudogene TRBV3-2) to TRBJ2-3; unclear D gene. This CDR3 is 15 amino acids long. The V and J ends lost 4 bases and 0 bases respectively, with 11 bases between them. Germline V gene sequence: CDR1 LGHDT, CDR2 YNNKEL (reference sequence). CDR3 in DNA: TGTGCCAGCAGCCCACAGTGGGGTAGCACAGATACGCAGTATTTT. Translating it yields CASSPQWGSTDTQYF.

The V call is TRBV7-2, the J call TRBJ2-5; D possibly uses TRBD1 or TRBD2 (6 bases each). Trimming pared 3 bases from V and 3 bases from J, leaving 17 bases between. Germline CDR1 SGHTA, CDR2 FQGNSA. This CDR3 has 16 amino acids. The CDR3 DNA reads as TGTGCCAGCAGCTTCGGGCAGGGGAGGATAAAAGAGACCCAGTACTTC. Encoded protein: CASSFGQGRIKETQYF. Looking up the rest from reference TRBV7-2 and TRBJ2-5 gives the full variable domain: GAGVSQSPSNKVTEKGKDVELRCDPISGHTALYWYRQSLGQGLEFLIYFQGNSAPDKSGLPSDRFSAERTGGSVSTLTIQRTQQEDSAVYLCASSFGQGRIKETQYFGPGTRLLVL.

This clone has more than one count but fewer than ten. The rearrangement joins TRBV18 to TRBJ2-5; no clear D. Germline V gene lookup returns CDR1 KGHSH and CDR2 LQKENI. The CDR3 is 13 amino acids. V was cut by 0 bases and J by 5 bases, with 7 bases left in between. The CDR3 reads CASSPPSVETQYF. CDR3 DNA: TGTGCCAGCTCACCACCGAGCGTGGAGACCCAGTACTTC.

The chain couples TRBV5-1 to TRBJ1-6; the D is unclear. Germline V gives CDR1 SGHRS, CDR2 YFSETQ. The V gene lost 4 bases and the J gene lost 5 bases, with 4 bases spanning the gap. The CDR3 consists of 12 residues. The CDR3 loop reads CASSTNNSPLHF. In DNA, the CDR3 is TGCGCCAGCAGCACCAATAATTCACCCCTCCACTTT.

The rearrangement joins TRBV19 to TRBJ2-3; 10 nucleotides agree with TRBD2. J gave up 0 bases and V 7 bases, and 16 bases lay outside the gene matches. CDR1 is LNHDA and CDR2 is SQIVND in the germline V gene (reference sequence). The CDR3 extends over 19 amino acids. The CDR3 coding sequence is TGTGCCAGTAACACCCTAATGGGGCTAGCGGGGGATAGCACAGATACGCAGTATTTT. Its protein product is CASNTLMGLAGDSTDTQYF.

This clone showed up just a few times. This sequence joins TRBV2 and TRBJ2-7; D call uncertain. Trimming pared 6 bases from V and 5 bases from J, leaving 17 bases between. The CDR3 extends over 14 amino acids. Germline lookup yields CDR1 SNHLY and CDR2 FYNNEI. CDR3 bases: TGTGCCAGCAGACGCACCTATCTGGGCCACGAGCAGTACTTC. Its translation is CASRRTYLGHEQYF.

V gene TRBV24-1 combines with J gene TRBJ2-3, with D tentatively TRBD2 (6 bases). The V gene's germline CDR1 is KGHDR and CDR2 SFDVKD. The V end lost 5 bases, the J end lost 2 bases, and 10 bases lay between the germline ends. CDR3 length equals 14 residues. The CDR3 is CATSGRRDTDTQYF. Written as DNA, the CDR3 is TGTGCCACCAGTGGAAGGCGGGACACAGATACGCAGTATTTT.

The genes are TRBV11-3 and TRBJ2-7; tentatively, D is TRBD1 (6 bases). CDR1 SGHNT and CDR2 YENEEA come from the germline V gene. The CDR3 has 17 amino acids. V was pared by 5 bases and J by 7 bases, with 27 bases between. For the CDR3, the DNA is TGTGCCAGCAGCACCCCCACTTGGACAGATTCCTCGTTGGAGCAGTACTTC. Its protein is CASSTPTWTDSSLEQYF.

This chain connects TRBV19 to TRBJ2-7; D may be TRBD2 (6 bases). CDR1 LNHDA and CDR2 SQIVND come from the germline V gene (reference sequence). V lost 4 bases, J lost 4 bases, and 20 bases lay in between. CDR3 size: 16 residues. CDR3 DNA: TGTGCCAGTAGTAGGATAGCGGTACAACTTGGGTACGAGCAGTACTTC. Residues: CASSRIAVQLGYEQYF.

There are a few counts of this clone. The rearrangement links TRBV5-1 to TRBJ2-7; 10 bases line up with TRBD1. Per the germline V gene, CDR1 is SGHRS and CDR2 is YFSETQ. V lost 0 bases and J lost 3; bases outside the gene matches: 3. The CDR3 covers 15 residues. DNA for the CDR3: TGCGCCAGCAGCTTGGACCGGGACAGGGGCTACGAGCAGTACTTC. It is translated as CASSLDRDRGYEQYF.

V is TRBV18 and J is TRBJ1-6; TRBD1 matches 7 bases. This CDR3 comprises 16 residues. Germline V CDR1 and CDR2: KGHSH, LQKENI. V shed 1 base, J shed 7 bases, and the junction held 7 bases outside the gene matches. The CDR3 DNA follows: TGTGCCAGCTCACCACTCAACAGGGGTGACAATTCACCCCTCCACTTT. This codes for CASSPLNRGDNSPLHF.

This clone has a single count. This chain links TRBV2 with TRBJ2-7; D may be TRBD2 (5 bases). V was pared by 6 bases and J by 6 bases, with 15 bases between. The CDR3 has 13 residues. The germline V gene has CDR1 SNHLY and CDR2 FYNNEI. The DNA for the CDR3 is TGTGCCAGCAGATGGATTGCGGGTGGCGAGCAGTACTTC. This encodes CASRWIAGGEQYF.

The rearrangement joins TRBV19 to TRBJ2-3; a possible D gene is TRBD1 (6 bases). Germline V gene lookup returns CDR1 LNHDA and CDR2 SQIVND (reference sequence). V lost 1 base and J lost 3, with 11 bases in between. The length of the CDR3 is 15 residues. Here the CDR3 reads CASSIGHRVTDTQYF. In DNA form, the CDR3 reads TGTGCCAGTAGTATAGGTCACAGGGTAACAGATACGCAGTATTTT.

This clone was recorded once. V and J are TRBV19 and TRBJ1-1, with D maybe TRBD1 (5 bases). The V gene's germline CDR1 is LNHDA and CDR2 SQIVND (reference sequence). V was clipped by 7 bases and J by 6 bases, with 21 bases between them. There are 15 residues in the CDR3. This CDR3 is CASIPGQGGVSEAFF. CDR3 nucleotide sequence: TGTGCCAGTATCCCAGGGCAGGGAGGTGTTTCTGAAGCTTTCTTT.

CDR3 amino acids: CASSSVRGYEQYF. CDR3 nucleotides: TGTGCCAGCAGTTCGGTCAGGGGCTACGAGCAGTACTTC. The chain carries TRBV6-5 and TRBJ2-7, with a possible D match to TRBD1 (6 bases). The V end was cut by 4 bases, the J end by 3 bases, with 10 bases between. CDR3 length equals 13 residues. Germline lookup yields CDR1 MNHEY and CDR2 SVGAGI.

This chain connects TRBV9 to TRBJ1-6; D gene uncertain. Trimming pared 0 bases from V and 8 bases from J, leaving 15 bases between. CDR1 SGDLS and CDR2 YYNGEE come from the germline V gene. The CDR3 consists of 16 residues. Here the CDR3 reads CASSVAPFGKHSPLHF. The CDR3 region has the DNA TGTGCCAGCAGCGTAGCTCCTTTCGGCAAACATTCACCCCTCCACTTT.

This sequence joins TRBV19 and TRBJ1-5; TRBD1 matches 8 bases. The CDR3 is 17 residues long. In germline, CDR1 is LNHDA, CDR2 SQIVND (reference sequence). Trimming at V came to 5 bases and at J to 0 bases, leaving 9 bases not matched to a gene. This CDR3 reads CASSPGGHTDSNQPQHF. CDR3 sequence (DNA): TGTGCCAGTAGTCCAGGGGGCCACACAGATAGCAATCAGCCCCAGCATTTT. The whole variable domain, filled in from reference TRBV19 and TRBJ1-5, reads DGGITQSPKYLFRKEGQNVTLSCEQNLNHDAMYWYRQDPGQGLRLIYYSQIVNDFQKGDIAEGYSVSREKKESFPLTVTSAQKNPTAFYLCASSPGGHTDSNQPQHFGDGTRLSIL.

The V gene is TRBV14, the J gene TRBJ1-2; D is possibly TRBD1 (6 bases). This CDR3 region has 12 residues. Per the germline V gene, CDR1 is SGHDN and CDR2 is FVKESK. Trimming took 8 bases from V and 7 from J, leaving 14 bases between them. The CDR3 region is CASPNRDAGYTF. CDR3 sequence (DNA): TGTGCCAGCCCTAACAGGGATGCTGGCTACACCTTC.

The chain carries TRBV5-1 and TRBJ1-5; D unresolved. The CDR3 loop spans 13 amino acids. CDR1 and CDR2 from the germline V gene are SGHRS and YFSETQ. V shed 6 bases and J shed 7 bases, with 14 bases lying between them. The CDR3 is CASKAEGSQPQHF. The CDR3 DNA sequence: TGCGCCAGCAAAGCGGAAGGGTCCCAGCCCCAGCATTTT.

The chain recombines TRBV28 with TRBJ1-4; D remains ambiguous. Looked up from germline, CDR1 is MDHEN and CDR2 is SYDVKM. The CDR3 is 11 residues long. CDR3 nucleotides: TGTGGGACTACGGACCTTCGGGAACTGTTTTTT. Translating gives CGTTDLRELFF.

V usage is TRBV19 and J usage is TRBJ1-2; possibly TRBD1 for D (6 bases). The V end lost 2 bases, the J end lost 4 bases, and 11 bases lay between the germline ends. The CDR3 sequence is 14 residues long. The germline V gene encodes CDR1 LNHDA and CDR2 SQIVND (reference sequence). Here the CDR3 DNA reads TGTGCCAGTAGTATATTACAGGGATCCTATGGCTACACCTTC. It specifies CASSILQGSYGYTF.

V is TRBV18 and J is TRBJ2-7; D remains ambiguous. The CDR3 is 13 residues long. Per germline, CDR1 KGHSH and CDR2 LQKENI. Trimming shortened V by 2 bases and J by 1 base, and 6 bases separated the two germline ends. Here the CDR3 reads CASSPTSSYEQYF. The CDR3 DNA follows: TGTGCCAGCTCACCAACCAGTTCCTACGAGCAGTACTTC.

The chain has TRBV7-8 and TRBJ1-1; D not resolved. V lost 5 bases and J lost 2, with 18 bases in between. Germline V gives CDR1 SGHVS, CDR2 FQNEAQ. The CDR3 sequence is 16 residues long. Here the CDR3 DNA reads TGTGCCAGCAGCCACCTAGGTAGGACCCTAAACACTGAAGCTTTCTTT. Protein sequence: CASSHLGRTLNTEAFF.

V is TRBV7-2 and J is TRBJ1-6; D call uncertain. The CDR3 spans 14 residues. The germline V gene has CDR1 SGHTA and CDR2 FQGNSA. Trimming stripped 3 bases from V and 7 bases from J, with 10 bases between. CDR3 loop: CASSFEDWNSPLHF. CDR3 DNA sequence: TGTGCCAGCAGCTTCGAAGATTGGAATTCACCCCTCCACTTT. Complete variable domain (other parts from reference TRBV7-2 and TRBJ1-6): GAGVSQSPSNKVTEKGKDVELRCDPISGHTALYWYRQSLGQGLEFLIYFQGNSAPDKSGLPSDRFSAERTGGSVSTLTIQRTQQEDSAVYLCASSFEDWNSPLHFGNGTRLTVT.

CDR3 coding DNA: TGTGCCACCAGTGATTCGCAGACAGGCTCCTATGGCTACACCTTC. Its translation is CATSDSQTGSYGYTF. The rearrangement links TRBV24-1 to TRBJ1-2; possibly TRBD1 for D (6 bases). The germline V gene has CDR1 KGHDR and CDR2 SFDVKD. Trimming took off 2 bases at V and 4 bases at J, with 13 bases between the two ends. This CDR3 comprises 15 residues.

Only a few counts were recorded for this clone. The gene calls are TRBV14 and TRBJ1-2; no clear D. The V gene's germline CDR1 is SGHDN and CDR2 FVKESK. Trimming shortened V by 4 bases and J by 7 bases, and 10 bases separated the two germline ends. CDR3 length: 12 residues. The CDR3 DNA is TGTGCCAGCAGCCGGGTTAAATCTGGCTACACCTTC. Translated, it gives CASSRVKSGYTF.